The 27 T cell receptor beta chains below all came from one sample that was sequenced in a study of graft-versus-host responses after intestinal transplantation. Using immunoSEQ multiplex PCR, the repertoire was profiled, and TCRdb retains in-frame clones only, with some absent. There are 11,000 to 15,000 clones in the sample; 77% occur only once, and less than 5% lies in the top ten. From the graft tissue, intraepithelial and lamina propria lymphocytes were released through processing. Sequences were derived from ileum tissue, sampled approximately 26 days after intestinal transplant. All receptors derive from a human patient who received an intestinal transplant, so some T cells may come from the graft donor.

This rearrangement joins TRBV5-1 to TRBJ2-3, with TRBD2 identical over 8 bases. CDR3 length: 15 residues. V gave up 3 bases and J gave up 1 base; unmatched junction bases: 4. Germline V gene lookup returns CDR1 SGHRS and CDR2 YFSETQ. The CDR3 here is CASSSGLEGTDTQYF. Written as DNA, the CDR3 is TGCGCCAGCAGCTCGGGACTAGAAGGCACAGATACGCAGTATTTT.

CDR3: CASSADDRGTNYGYTF. The CDR3 coding sequence is TGCGCCAGCAGCGCGGACGACAGGGGTACTAACTATGGCTACACCTTC. The chain uses TRBV5-1 and TRBJ1-2; 8 bases align to TRBD1. The CDR3 consists of 16 residues. Trimming at V came to 4 bases and at J to 0 bases, leaving 8 bases not matched to a gene. The germline V gene encodes CDR1 SGHRS and CDR2 YFSETQ. The whole variable domain, remainder taken from reference TRBV5-1 and TRBJ1-2, is KAGVTQTPRYLIKTRGQQVTLSCSPISGHRSVSWYQQTPGQGLQFLFEYFSETQRNKGNFPGRFSGRQFSNSRSEMNVSTLELGDSALYLCASSADDRGTNYGYTFGSGTRLTVV.

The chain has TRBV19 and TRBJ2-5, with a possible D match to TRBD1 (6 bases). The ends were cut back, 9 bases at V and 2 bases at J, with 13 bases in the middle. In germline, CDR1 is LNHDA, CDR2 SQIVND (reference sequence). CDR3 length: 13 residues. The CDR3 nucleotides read TGTGCCAGCTCAGGGGTTGGGCAAGAGACCCAGTACTTC. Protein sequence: CASSGVGQETQYF.

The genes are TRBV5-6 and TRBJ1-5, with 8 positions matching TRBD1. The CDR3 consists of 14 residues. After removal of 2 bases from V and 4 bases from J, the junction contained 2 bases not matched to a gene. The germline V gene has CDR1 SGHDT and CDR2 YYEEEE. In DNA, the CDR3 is TGTGCCAGCAGCTTCCGGGACAGGAATCAGCCCCAGCATTTT. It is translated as CASSFRDRNQPQHF.

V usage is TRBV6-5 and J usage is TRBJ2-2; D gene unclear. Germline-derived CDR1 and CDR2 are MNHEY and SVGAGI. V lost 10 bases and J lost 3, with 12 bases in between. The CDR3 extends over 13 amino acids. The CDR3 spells CAIRKRDTGELFF. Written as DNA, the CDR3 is TGTGCCATCAGGAAACGGGACACCGGGGAGCTGTTTTTT.

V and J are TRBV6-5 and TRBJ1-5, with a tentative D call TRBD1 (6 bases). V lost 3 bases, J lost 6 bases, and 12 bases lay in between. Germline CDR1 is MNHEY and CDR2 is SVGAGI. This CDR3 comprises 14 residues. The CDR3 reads CASSYGRGGQPQHF. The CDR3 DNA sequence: TGTGCCAGCAGTTATGGGAGGGGGGGTCAGCCCCAGCATTTT.

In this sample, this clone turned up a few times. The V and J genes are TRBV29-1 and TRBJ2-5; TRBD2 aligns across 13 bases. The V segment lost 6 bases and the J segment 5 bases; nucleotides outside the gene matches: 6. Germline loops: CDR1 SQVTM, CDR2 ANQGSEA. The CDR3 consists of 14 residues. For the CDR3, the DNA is TGCAGCGTCGGGACTAGCGGGGACTTTGAGACCCAGTACTTC. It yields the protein CSVGTSGDFETQYF.

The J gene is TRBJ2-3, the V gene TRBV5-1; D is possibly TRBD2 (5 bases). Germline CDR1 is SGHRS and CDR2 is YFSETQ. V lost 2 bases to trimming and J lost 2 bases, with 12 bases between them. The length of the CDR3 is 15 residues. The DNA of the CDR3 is TGCGCCAGCAGCTTAGCGGACGAGATCACAGATACGCAGTATTTT. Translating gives CASSLADEITDTQYF.

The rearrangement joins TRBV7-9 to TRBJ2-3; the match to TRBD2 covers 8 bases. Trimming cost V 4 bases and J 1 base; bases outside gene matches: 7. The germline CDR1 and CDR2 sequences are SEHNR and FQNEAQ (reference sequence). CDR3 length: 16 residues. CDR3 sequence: CASSYRLTSGTDTQYF. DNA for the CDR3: TGTGCCAGCAGCTACCGCTTGACTAGCGGCACAGATACGCAGTATTTT.

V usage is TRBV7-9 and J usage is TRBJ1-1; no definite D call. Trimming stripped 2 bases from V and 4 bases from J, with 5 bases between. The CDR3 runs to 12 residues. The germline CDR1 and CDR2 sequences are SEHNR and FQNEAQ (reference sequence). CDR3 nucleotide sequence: TGTGCCAGCAGCTTACTCGGCACTGAAGCTTTCTTT. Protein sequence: CASSLLGTEAFF.

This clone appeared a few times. The CDR3 loop reads CATSRDRRVVSYEQYV. The CDR3 nucleotides are TGTGCCACCAGCAGAGATAGGAGGGTAGTGTCCTACGAGCAGTACGTC. The chain couples TRBV15 to TRBJ2-7; weak D call: TRBD2 (6 bases). V shed 0 bases and J shed 1 base, with 13 bases lying between them. CDR3 size: 16 residues. CDR1 is LNHNV, CDR2 YYDKDF, per germline (reference sequence).

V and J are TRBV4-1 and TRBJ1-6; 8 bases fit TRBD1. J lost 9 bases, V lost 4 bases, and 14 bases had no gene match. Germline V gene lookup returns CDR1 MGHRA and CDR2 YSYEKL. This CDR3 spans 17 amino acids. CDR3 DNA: TGCGCCAGCAGCCGCCACCGGACAGGGAGTGTAGGTTCACCCCTCCACTTT. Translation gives CASSRHRTGSVGSPLHF.

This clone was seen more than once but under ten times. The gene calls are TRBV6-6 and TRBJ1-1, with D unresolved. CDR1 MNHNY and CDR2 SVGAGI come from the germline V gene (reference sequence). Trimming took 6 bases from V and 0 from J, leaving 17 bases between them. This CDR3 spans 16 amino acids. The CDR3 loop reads CASSRGVQIMNTEAFF. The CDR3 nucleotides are TGTGCCAGCAGCCGCGGCGTCCAAATCATGAACACTGAAGCTTTCTTT.

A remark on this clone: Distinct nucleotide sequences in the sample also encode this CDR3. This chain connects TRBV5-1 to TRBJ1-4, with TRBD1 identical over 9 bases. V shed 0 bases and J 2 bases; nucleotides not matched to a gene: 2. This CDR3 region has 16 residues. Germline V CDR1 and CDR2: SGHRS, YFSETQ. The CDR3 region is CASSLGTGATNEKLFF. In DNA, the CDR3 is TGCGCCAGCAGCTTGGGGACAGGGGCGACTAATGAAAAACTGTTTTTT.

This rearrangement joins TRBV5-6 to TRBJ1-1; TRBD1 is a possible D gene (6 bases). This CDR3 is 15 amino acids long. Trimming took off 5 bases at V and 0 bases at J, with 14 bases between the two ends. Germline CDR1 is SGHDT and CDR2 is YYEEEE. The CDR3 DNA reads TGTGCCAGCAGGAATACCGGGACAATGAACACTGAAGCTTTCTTT. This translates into CASRNTGTMNTEAFF. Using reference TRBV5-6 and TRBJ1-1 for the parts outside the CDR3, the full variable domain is DAGVTQSPTHLIKTRGQQVTLRCSPKSGHDTVSWYQQALGQGPQFIFQYYEEEERQRGNFPDRFSGHQFPNYSSELNVNALLLGDSALYLCASRNTGTMNTEAFFGQGTRLTVV.

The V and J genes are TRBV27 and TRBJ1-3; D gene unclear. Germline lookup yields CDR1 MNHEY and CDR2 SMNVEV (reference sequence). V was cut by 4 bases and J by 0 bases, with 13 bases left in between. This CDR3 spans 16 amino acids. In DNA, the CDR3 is TGTGCCAGCAGTTCCCAATCTTTGAGCTCTGGAAACACCATATATTTT. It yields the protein CASSSQSLSSGNTIYF.

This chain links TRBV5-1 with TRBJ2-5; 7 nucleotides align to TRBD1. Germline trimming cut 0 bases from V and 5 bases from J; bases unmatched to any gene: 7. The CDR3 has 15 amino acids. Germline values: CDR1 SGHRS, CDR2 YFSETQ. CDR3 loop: CASSLAVGGRETQYF. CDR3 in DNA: TGCGCCAGCAGCTTGGCCGTAGGGGGCCGGGAGACCCAGTACTTC.

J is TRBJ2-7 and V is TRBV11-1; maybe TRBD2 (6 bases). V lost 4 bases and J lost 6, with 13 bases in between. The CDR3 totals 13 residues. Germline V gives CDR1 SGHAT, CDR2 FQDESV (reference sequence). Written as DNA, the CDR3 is TGTGCCAGCAGCTCACGACTAGATTTCGAGCAGTACGTC. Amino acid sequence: CASSSRLDFEQYV.

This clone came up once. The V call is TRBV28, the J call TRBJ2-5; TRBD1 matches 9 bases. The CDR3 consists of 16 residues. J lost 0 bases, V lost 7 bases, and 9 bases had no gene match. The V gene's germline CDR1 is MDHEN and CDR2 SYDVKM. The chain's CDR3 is CASNERTGANQETQYF. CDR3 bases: TGTGCCAGCAACGAACGGACAGGGGCGAACCAAGAGACCCAGTACTTC. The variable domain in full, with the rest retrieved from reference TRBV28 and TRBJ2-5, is DVKVTQSSRYLVKRTGEKVFLECVQDMDHENMFWYRQDPGLGLRLIYFSYDVKMKEKGDIPEGYSVSREKKERFSLILESASTNQTSMYLCASNERTGANQETQYFGPGTRLLVL.

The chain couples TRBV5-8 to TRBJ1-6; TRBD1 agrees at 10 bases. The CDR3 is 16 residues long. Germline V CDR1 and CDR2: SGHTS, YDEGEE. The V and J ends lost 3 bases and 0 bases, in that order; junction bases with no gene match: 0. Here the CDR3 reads CASSWTGGSYNSPLHF. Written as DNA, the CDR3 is TGTGCCAGCAGCTGGACAGGGGGCTCCTATAATTCACCCCTCCACTTT.

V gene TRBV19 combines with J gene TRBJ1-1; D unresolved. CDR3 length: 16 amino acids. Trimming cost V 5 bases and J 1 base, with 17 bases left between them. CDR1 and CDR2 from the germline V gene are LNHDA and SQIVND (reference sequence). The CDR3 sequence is CASSYFSGIGNTEAFF. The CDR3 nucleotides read TGTGCCAGTAGTTATTTTTCGGGGATCGGGAACACTGAAGCTTTCTTT.

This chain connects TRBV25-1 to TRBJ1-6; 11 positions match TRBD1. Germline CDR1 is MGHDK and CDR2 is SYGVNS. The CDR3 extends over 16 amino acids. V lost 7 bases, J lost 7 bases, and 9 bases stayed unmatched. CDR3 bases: TGTGCCAGCATAAACAAGGACAGGGGGCAGAATTCACCCCTCCACTTT. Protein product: CASINKDRGQNSPLHF.

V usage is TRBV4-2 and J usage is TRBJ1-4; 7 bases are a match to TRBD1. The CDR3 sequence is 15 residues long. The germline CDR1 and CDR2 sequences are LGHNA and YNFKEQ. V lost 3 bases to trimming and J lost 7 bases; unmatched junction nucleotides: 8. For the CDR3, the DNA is TGTGCCAGCAGCCAGGAAGACAGGGTGGGTGAAAAACTGTTTTTT. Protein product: CASSQEDRVGEKLFF.

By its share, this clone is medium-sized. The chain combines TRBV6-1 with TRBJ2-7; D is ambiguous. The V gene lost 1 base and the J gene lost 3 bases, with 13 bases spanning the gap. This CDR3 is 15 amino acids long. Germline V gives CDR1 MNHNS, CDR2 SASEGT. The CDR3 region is CASSEGTNPYYEQYV. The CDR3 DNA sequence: TGTGCCAGCAGTGAAGGCACAAACCCTTACTACGAGCAGTACGTC.

CDR3 bases: TGTGCCAGCAGCTTACTAGACAGGGTCGCCGGAAACACCATATATTTT. Its protein product is CASSLLDRVAGNTIYF. The chain links TRBV7-9 to TRBJ1-3; 7 bases align to TRBD1. From germline, CDR1 is SEHNR and CDR2 FQNEAQ (reference sequence). The CDR3 is made up of 16 amino acids. The V and J ends lost 2 bases and 4 bases, in that order; junction bases with no gene match: 8. The whole variable domain, filled in from reference TRBV7-9 and TRBJ1-3, reads DTGVSQNPRHKITKRGQNVTFRCDPISEHNRLYWYRQTLGQGPEFLTYFQNEAQLEKSRLLSDRFSAERPKGSFSTLEIQRTEQGDSAMYLCASSLLDRVAGNTIYFGEGSWLTVV.

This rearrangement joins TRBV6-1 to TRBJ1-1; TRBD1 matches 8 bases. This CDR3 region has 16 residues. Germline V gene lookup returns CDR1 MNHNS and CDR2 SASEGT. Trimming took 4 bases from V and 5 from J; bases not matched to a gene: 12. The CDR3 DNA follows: TGTGCCAGCAGTGTATACGACAGGGGAGGGAGTACTGAAGCTTTCTTT. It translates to CASSVYDRGGSTEAFF.

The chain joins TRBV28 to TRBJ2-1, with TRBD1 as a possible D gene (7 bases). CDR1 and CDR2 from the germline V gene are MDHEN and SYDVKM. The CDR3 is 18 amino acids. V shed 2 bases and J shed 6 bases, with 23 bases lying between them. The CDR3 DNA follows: TGTGCCAGCAGTTTACTAAGTGGAGGGGGCCCTCGACCCAATGAGCAGTTCTTC. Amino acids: CASSLLSGGGPRPNEQFF.